The clone carrying this TCR beta chain has a handful of counts. The CDR3 covers 14 residues. V gave up 0 bases and J gave up 7 bases, with 13 bases separating them. The germline CDR1 and CDR2 sequences are LNHDA and SQIVND (reference sequence). This entry comes from a study of blood T cell repertoires in COVID-19. Background on the study: Samples came from the United States, Italy and Spain, spanning acute and convalescent COVID-19. The analysed material was cDNA or gDNA that came from T cells, B-cell-depleted T cells, or PBMCs.

As originally analysed: Amplification with reference gene primers provided the estimates of nucleated cell counts. Data came from immunoSEQ multiplex PCR; TCRdb stores just in-frame clones and leaves some out. V, J and clone size are those of that table, while D and trimming were read from the DNA. Of over 110,000 clones in the sample, roughly 78% are singletons; the top ten hold roughly 3.4%. This rearrangement joins TRBV19 to TRBJ2-7; no definite D call. This clonotype was sampled from a man in his 60s with acute or convalescent COVID-19. Source material: peripheral blood. In DNA, the CDR3 is TGTGCCAGTAGTATAGATCAGACTGGAAGGGAGCAGTACTTC. Encoded protein: CASSIDQTGREQYF.